A selection of T cell receptor beta chains follows, all from one sample in a study of cytomegalovirus exposure and HLA in healthy donors. Some clones are missing from TCRdb's copy, which holds only in-frame ones; the method was immunoSEQ multiplex PCR. This table has 50,000 to 65,000 clones, almost 97% appearing once. Source material: PBMCs. The receptors shown here come from a woman under 30 in good health and CMV-seronegative. Each CDR3 is given with its conserved first and last residue. D genes are given only for firm matches. Clone size is not always given. Where it is, it says once, few, many or a class for expanded clones.

cdr3_nt,cdr3_aa,d_call,j_call,clone_size,v_call
TGCGCCAGCAGCCAAGATCTTGCGGGGGGGAGCTCCTACGAGCAGTACTTC,CASSQDLAGGSSYEQYF,TRBD2,TRBJ2-7,once,TRBV4-3
TGTGCCACCAGCAGAAGGCCCTCGGGGAGGGGTAATGAGCAGTTCTTC,CATSRRPSGRGNEQFF,TRBD2,TRBJ2-1,NA,TRBV15
TGTGCCATCAGAGAAACCGGGACAGGGGGCTTGAGCACTGAAGCTTTCTTT,CAIRETGTGGLSTEAFF,TRBD1,TRBJ1-1,NA,TRBV10-3
TGTGCCAGCAGCTATACGAGCGGCGGCAATGAGCAGTTCTTC,CASSYTSGGNEQFF,NA,TRBJ2-1,NA,TRBV11-2
TGTGCCAGCAGCGTAGCGAACCACCCGGGTGATACGCAGTATTTT,CASSVANHPGDTQYF,NA,TRBJ2-3,NA,TRBV7-9
TGTGCCAGCAGCCCCCCCCAGGGAGGGGTGGAGACCCAGTACTTC,CASSPPQGGVETQYF,TRBD2,TRBJ2-5,NA,TRBV4-2
TGCGCCAGCAAATTAGCGGGGGGCCCCTACAATGAGCAGTTCTTC,CASKLAGGPYNEQFF,TRBD2,TRBJ2-1,NA,TRBV10-2
TGCAGTGCTACGCGTGCTGAGCAGTTCTTC,CSATRAEQFF,NA,TRBJ2-1,NA,TRBV20-1
TGTGCCAGCAGCAAGGACAGGGGGGAAGAGACCCAGTACTTC,CASSKDRGEETQYF,TRBD1,TRBJ2-5,NA,TRBV28
TGTGCCAGCAGTACTAGCGGGGCCCCCTCCTACAATGAGCAGTTCTTC,CASSTSGAPSYNEQFF,TRBD2,TRBJ2-1,NA,TRBV28
TGTGCCAGCAGTTTAGCGGGGGGGACCAAAAACATTCAGTACTTC,CASSLAGGTKNIQYF,TRBD2,TRBJ2-4,NA,TRBV27
TGTGCCAGCTCCCCAGGGCCGACCCCCGAGCAGTACTTC,CASSPGPTPEQYF,NA,TRBJ2-7,NA,TRBV18
TGTGCCAGTAGTGCGCTCAGGGGGGAGACCCAGTACTTC,CASSALRGETQYF,TRBD1,TRBJ2-5,NA,TRBV19
TGTGCCAGCAGCTTAGGGGGCGGCGGTGAAAAACTGTTTTTT,CASSLGGGGEKLFF,NA,TRBJ1-4,NA,TRBV7-9
TGTGCCAGCAGTGCCGGACTAGCGGGCTACAATGAGCAGTTCTTC,CASSAGLAGYNEQFF,TRBD2,TRBJ2-1,NA,TRBV25-1
TGTGCCAGCAGCCCCCCGGCCGGGGAGCTGTTTTTT,CASSPPAGELFF,NA,TRBJ2-2,NA,TRBV11-2
TGTGCCAGCACCCCAACCGGGACTAGGGGCGAGCAGTACTTC,CASTPTGTRGEQYF,TRBD2,TRBJ2-7,NA,TRBV6-1
TGCGCCAGCAGCCAAGCCCCAAGCGGGAGTGGCACAGATACGCAGTATTTT,CASSQAPSGSGTDTQYF,TRBD2,TRBJ2-3,NA,TRBV4-3
TGTGCCATCAGTGAATATCACCCAGGGGACGACTATGGCTACACCTTC,CAISEYHPGDDYGYTF,NA,TRBJ1-2,NA,TRBV10-3